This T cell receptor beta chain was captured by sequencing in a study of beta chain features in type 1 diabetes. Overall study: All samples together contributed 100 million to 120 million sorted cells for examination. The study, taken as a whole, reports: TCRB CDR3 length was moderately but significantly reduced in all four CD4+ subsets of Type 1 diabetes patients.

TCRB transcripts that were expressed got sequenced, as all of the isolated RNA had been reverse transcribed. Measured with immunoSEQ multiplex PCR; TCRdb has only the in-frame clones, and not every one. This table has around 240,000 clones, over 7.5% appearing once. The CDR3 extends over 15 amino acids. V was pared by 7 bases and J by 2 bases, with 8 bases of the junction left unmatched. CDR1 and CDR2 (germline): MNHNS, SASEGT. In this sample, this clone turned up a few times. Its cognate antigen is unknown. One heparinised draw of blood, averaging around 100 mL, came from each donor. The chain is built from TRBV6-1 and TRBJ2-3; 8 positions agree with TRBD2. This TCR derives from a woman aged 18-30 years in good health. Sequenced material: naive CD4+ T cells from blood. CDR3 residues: CASILSGGSTDTQYF. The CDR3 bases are TGTGCCAGCATATTGAGCGGGGGATCCACAGATACGCAGTATTTT.